This T cell receptor beta chain originates from a study of breast tumors, draining lymph nodes, adjacent tissues (dated by TCRdb to 2016 to 2018). With respect to the entire study: Breast cancer patients provided tumor, adjacent nontumor tissue and axillary lymph nodes, and the study compared the TCR beta repertoires across these three sources. The study was designed to assess the relationships and possible T-cell exchange between tumor, surrounding tissue and draining lymph node repertoires in human breast cancer.

For this chain, trimming is 0 bases at the V end and 3 bases at the J end, and the number of junction bases without a gene match is 4. The germline V gene yields ENHRY for CDR1 and SYGVKD for CDR2. From the cysteine up to the phenylalanine, the CDR3 has a length of 16 residues. Just CDR3 DNA is preserved here, 48 bases in frame from base 1. TCRdb names Illumina HiSeq 2000 as the instrument used. TCR beta chain libraries were generated by multiplex PCR amplification. The amplified TCR beta chain products were analyzed by high-throughput sequencing. Through fastp at Q25 and MiXCR, TCRdb rebuilt clones from the public reads, retaining in-frame beta chains. Here each entry gathers all rows of one CDR3 protein and keeps the most common genes and DNA. Present in this sample are some 250,000 distinct CDR3 sequences, 34% of which were seen just once. Together, the top ten hold roughly 3.5% of the sample. In this sample, this clonotype turned up many times. Its specific antigen is unknown. No per-base quality is available; no much larger clone lies one base away.

The axillary draining lymph nodes of breast cancer patients were the source of the lymph node samples. General findings and caveats noted by the study authors: The study presented the conclusion that tumor T cells originate in lymph nodes as consistent with a hypothesis, not as something directly demonstrated. The data were judged consistent with most tumor T cells deriving from the lymph node and then expanding within tumor tissue. T-cell repertoire diversity in tumors was found to be lower than in lymph nodes but higher than in nontumor tissue, and preferential V and J gene usage was observed. The similarity between tumor and nontumor tissue repertoires was significantly greater in luminal-like breast cancer than in basal-like breast cancer.

The source is a female donor with breast cancer. Some clones in this sample may be carry-over from other donors' samples. Sequencing was carried out using axillary lymph node tissue. This chain is built from TRBV10-3 and TRBJ1-4, with TRBD1 identical over 7 junction bases. The DNA sequence reads TGTGCCATCAGTGAGTCGAGACAGGGACCTAATGAAAAACTGTTTTTT. This codes for CAISESRQGPNEKLFF.